This passage covers 22 T cell receptor beta chains from one sample sequenced in a study of blood T cell repertoires in COVID-19 (dated by TCRdb to 2020 to 2022). The receptor library was made with the immunoSEQ multiplex PCR assay. In TCRdb, the immuneACCESS table is reduced to in-frame sequences with V and J assigned. These tables do not hold every clone; where another copy was compared, an unresolved V gene accounts for under half, and the others remain unexplained. Counted in this sample were 200,000 or so clones; roughly 79% of them appeared once. The ten largest clones add up to approximately 7.2% of the sample. The specimen was peripheral blood. These receptors came from a human donor with acute or convalescent COVID-19. The donor label of this sample is uncertain.

This clone was recorded many times. The chain is built from TRBV14 and TRBJ1-1, with 9 positions matching TRBD1. V gave up 0 bases and J gave up 0 bases; unmatched junction bases: 8. This CDR3 has 18 residues. CDR1 is SGHDN, CDR2 FVKESK, per germline. The CDR3 loop is CASSQDGPNRGLNTEAFF. CDR3 bases: TGTGCCAGCAGCCAAGATGGACCAAACAGGGGGCTGAACACTGAAGCTTTCTTT.

V and J are TRBV6-5 and TRBJ2-3, with D possibly matching TRBD2 (5 bases). CDR1 and CDR2 (germline): MNHEY, SVGAGI. This CDR3 is built from 14 residues. Trimming cost V 2 bases and J 3 bases, with 9 bases left between them. The CDR3 loop is CASSYNRGTDTQYF. CDR3 nucleotide sequence: TGTGCCAGCAGTTACAATCGGGGAACAGATACGCAGTATTTT.

This chain uses TRBV14 with TRBJ2-1; tentatively, D is TRBD1 (8 bases). Germline V gene data show CDR1 as SGHDN and CDR2 as FVKESK. The V end lost 2 bases, the J end lost 4 bases, and 15 bases lay between the germline ends. This CDR3 has 16 amino acids. CDR3 bases: TGTGCCAGCAGCCAAACAGGGGGGACTATGTACAATGAGCAGTTCTTC. The encoded protein is CASSQTGGTMYNEQFF.

This clone was observed a single time. The chain couples TRBV7-9 to TRBJ1-4, with D possibly being TRBD1 (5 bases). Trimming cost V 5 bases and J 5 bases, with 12 bases left between them. The CDR3 extends over 14 amino acids. Germline lookup yields CDR1 SEHNR and CDR2 FQNEAQ (reference sequence). CDR3 residues: CASSQGGGNEKLFF. The DNA for the CDR3 is TGTGCCAGCAGCCAGGGCGGGGGAAATGAAAAACTGTTTTTT.

Comments on this clone: Other DNA sequences in this specimen translate into the identical CDR3. The rearrangement uses TRBV7-2 and TRBJ1-2, with D perhaps TRBD1 (6 bases). CDR3 length: 13 residues. V lost 6 bases to trimming and J lost 4 bases, with 12 bases between them. Germline V lookup: CDR1 SGHTA, CDR2 FQGNSA. CDR3 sequence reads: CASSRGQLYGYTF. As DNA, the CDR3 is TGTGCCAGCAGTCGAGGACAGCTCTATGGCTACACCTTC.

The chain combines TRBV5-1 with TRBJ1-2; tentative D call: TRBD1 (6 bases). Germline loops: CDR1 SGHRS, CDR2 YFSETQ. The CDR3 totals 14 residues. V was cut by 4 bases and J by 6 bases, with 16 bases left in between. The CDR3 sequence is CASSPGTPDHGYTF. The CDR3 bases are TGCGCCAGCAGCCCCGGGACACCCGACCATGGCTACACCTTC. Looking up the rest from reference TRBV5-1 and TRBJ1-2 gives the full variable domain: KAGVTQTPRYLIKTRGQQVTLSCSPISGHRSVSWYQQTPGQGLQFLFEYFSETQRNKGNFPGRFSGRQFSNSRSEMNVSTLELGDSALYLCASSPGTPDHGYTFGSGTRLTVV.

This chain joins TRBV5-6 and TRBJ1-6; D remains ambiguous. Trimming took off 0 bases at V and 6 bases at J, with 10 bases between the two ends. CDR1 and CDR2 from the germline V gene are SGHDT and YYEEEE. The CDR3 has 15 amino acids. The CDR3 DNA sequence: TGTGCCAGCAGCTTGGAACAGCGGGGTAATTCACCCCTCCACTTT. It encodes CASSLEQRGNSPLHF.

This clone came up many times. The chain carries TRBV30 and TRBJ2-1; 7 bases fit TRBD1. The CDR3 covers 15 residues. Unmatched junction bases numbered 10, after V lost 2 bases and J lost 6 bases. The germline gives CDR1 GTSNPN, CDR2 SVGIG (reference sequence). The CDR3 sequence: CAWSLTGVPSNEQFF. The CDR3 nucleotides are TGTGCCTGGAGTCTTACAGGGGTCCCCAGCAATGAGCAGTTCTTC.

The chain uses TRBV5-8 and TRBJ1-3; tentatively, D is TRBD1 (5 bases). This CDR3 has 15 residues. Germline V gene data show CDR1 as SGHTS and CDR2 as YDEGEE. V lost 4 bases and J 11 bases, leaving 22 bases between the germline ends. CDR3 sequence reads: CASSQPGRPRVPIYF. DNA for the CDR3: TGTGCCAGCAGCCAGCCGGGCCGCCCCAGGGTCCCCATATATTTT.

The V gene is TRBV14, the J gene TRBJ1-3; TRBD1 aligns across 8 bases. The length of the CDR3 is 14 residues. Trimming removed 4 bases from V and 2 bases from J; junction bases left unmatched: 1. In germline, CDR1 is SGHDN, CDR2 FVKESK. The CDR3 sequence: CASSPTGAGNTIYF. The CDR3 coding sequence is TGTGCCAGCAGCCCGACAGGGGCTGGAAACACCATATATTTT.

Written as DNA, the CDR3 is TGTGCCAGCAGCTCCGGACAGGGAGGGTTTCACATTCAGTACTTC. This gives the protein CASSSGQGGFHIQYF. The V gene is TRBV7-2, the J gene TRBJ2-4; weak D call: TRBD1 (8 bases). V lost 4 bases to trimming and J lost 8 bases, with 18 bases between them. The CDR3 has 15 residues. Germline CDR1 is SGHTA and CDR2 is FQGNSA.

CDR3 in DNA: TGTGCCAGTAACCTACAACGGGCGGGGGATAGTGAAAAACTGTTTTTT. This codes for CASNLQRAGDSEKLFF. The chain has TRBV19 and TRBJ1-4, with D possibly TRBD1 on 5 matching bases. This CDR3 is built from 16 residues. CDR1 is LNHDA, CDR2 SQIVND, per germline (reference sequence). Trimming shortened V by 7 bases and J by 7 bases, and 22 bases separated the two germline ends.

With respect to this clone: In the same sample, other DNA sequences code for this CDR3. The genes are TRBV6-5 and TRBJ1-1; the D gene is possibly TRBD1 (6 bases). V lost 6 bases, J lost 1 base, and 9 bases lay in between. Germline values: CDR1 MNHEY, CDR2 SVGAGI. The CDR3 is 13 amino acids. The CDR3 DNA follows: TGTGCCAGCAGATGGACAGAGAACACTGAAGCTTTCTTT. Protein: CASRWTENTEAFF.

The chain links TRBV6-5 to TRBJ1-5; the D is unclear. CDR1 is MNHEY, CDR2 SVGAGI, per germline. Between the trimmed V and J ends, which lost 8 bases and 6 bases, there was a span of 14 bases. This CDR3 contains 13 residues. CDR3 in DNA: TGTGCCAGCCGATTCGGGGAAGCTCAGCCCCAGCATTTT. It is translated as CASRFGEAQPQHF.

This clone was observed once. The chain couples TRBV27 to TRBJ1-1; 7 bases map to TRBD1. Germline CDR1 is MNHEY and CDR2 is SMNVEV (reference sequence). This CDR3 has 14 residues. With V trimmed by 2 bases and J by 0 bases, 0 bases remained unmatched. In DNA, the CDR3 is TGTGCCAGCAGTTTACAGGGGGTGAACACTGAAGCTTTCTTT. Protein sequence: CASSLQGVNTEAFF.

This clone has only one observation. CDR3 region: CASSAYGTKADTQYF. DNA of the CDR3: TGCGCCAGCAGTGCATACGGGACAAAGGCAGATACGCAGTATTTT. V is TRBV10-2 and J is TRBJ2-3; maybe TRBD1 (6 bases). V shed 4 bases and J shed 4 bases, with 15 bases lying between them. The V gene's germline CDR1 is WSHSY and CDR2 SAAADI. CDR3 length: 15 residues.

This clone was seen just once. The J gene is TRBJ1-1, the V gene TRBV7-9; 10 nucleotides line up with TRBD1. V trimming: 5 bases; J trimming: 8 bases; junction bases outside the gene matches: 8. Germline CDR1 is SEHNR and CDR2 is FQNEAQ (reference sequence). The CDR3 is 14 residues long. This chain's CDR3 is CASSPGQGPIEAFF. The CDR3 nucleotides read TGTGCCAGCAGCCCGGGACAGGGGCCGATAGAAGCTTTCTTT.

The V call is TRBV27, the J call TRBJ1-1; the match to TRBD1 covers 8 bases. Germline CDR1 MNHEY, CDR2 SMNVEV (reference sequence). J gave up 3 bases and V 6 bases, and 15 bases lay outside the gene matches. CDR3 length equals 17 residues. Here the CDR3 reads CASSRGQVFVEYTEAFF. CDR3 nucleotide sequence: TGTGCCAGCAGCAGGGGACAGGTATTCGTTGAGTACACTGAAGCTTTCTTT.

This clone was counted a single time. The gene calls are TRBV28 and TRBJ1-4, with D possibly matching TRBD1 (5 bases). CDR3 length equals 11 residues. The V end was cut by 7 bases, the J end by 8 bases, with 8 bases between. Germline V gene sequence: CDR1 MDHEN, CDR2 SYDVKM. DNA for the CDR3: TGTGCCAGCAATGGGGCCGAAAAACTGTTTTTT. This sequence encodes CASNGAEKLFF.

The chain joins TRBV5-1 to TRBJ2-1; the D is unclear. The CDR3 loop spans 15 amino acids. V was clipped by 0 bases and J by 8 bases, with 15 bases between them. Germline V gives CDR1 SGHRS, CDR2 YFSETQ. The CDR3 loop is CASSLELGSYDEQFF. Here the CDR3 DNA reads TGCGCCAGCAGCTTGGAGCTAGGTTCTTATGATGAGCAGTTCTTC. Looking up the rest from reference TRBV5-1 and TRBJ2-1 gives the full variable domain: KAGVTQTPRYLIKTRGQQVTLSCSPISGHRSVSWYQQTPGQGLQFLFEYFSETQRNKGNFPGRFSGRQFSNSRSEMNVSTLELGDSALYLCASSLELGSYDEQFFGPGTRLTVL.

This clone occurred once. This CDR3 is CASTRGMVAGPYEQYF. The CDR3 DNA follows: TGTGCCAGCACCCGAGGTATGGTAGCGGGGCCCTACGAGCAGTACTTC. The genes are TRBV27 and TRBJ2-7; 8 bases match TRBD2. The CDR3 spans 16 residues. Germline CDR1 and CDR2: MNHEY and SMNVEV (reference sequence). The J segment lost 2 bases and the V segment lost 7 bases, leaving 13 bases of the junction unmatched.

This clone was detected only once. The chain uses TRBV6-2 or TRBV6-3 and TRBJ1-1; D might be TRBD1 (5 bases). Germline V CDR1 and CDR2: MNHEY, SVGEGT. V was pared by 5 bases and J by 6 bases, with 19 bases between. This CDR3 has 15 residues. The CDR3 region is CASSPAQGSGSEAFF. CDR3 nucleotides: TGTGCCAGCAGTCCCGCCCAAGGGTCAGGGTCTGAAGCTTTCTTT.